Detailed here is one T cell receptor beta chain. This specimen comes from a study of blood T cell repertoires in COVID-19. Per the original data handling: Reference gene primer amplification yielded estimated nucleated cell counts. The table came from immunoSEQ multiplex PCR; TCRdb's copy has only in-frame clones and leaves some out. V and J calls and clone size are those listed in that table; D and trimming were worked out from the DNA. The repertoire has 200,000 to 250,000 clones, around 84% of them found once; the top ten carry approximately 6.6%. Ages ranged from about 18 to 89 years, with residence in under 25 US areas. Recovered participants had two consecutive negative NP/OP PCR tests, healthcare professional clearance, or symptom resolution. The sample comprised PBMCs or T cells enriched from blood (not recorded which). The source of this sequence is a woman aged 40 to 50 who had recovered from COVID-19.

CDR3 DNA sequence: TGTGCCATCAGTGGAGGGGACAGAGATACGCAGTATTTT. This codes for CAISGGDRDTQYF. The chain links TRBV10-3 to TRBJ2-3, with 7 nucleotides matching TRBD1. The CDR3 has 13 amino acids. J gave up 5 bases and V 4 bases, and 3 bases lay outside the gene matches. Germline V CDR1 and CDR2: ENHRY, SYGVKD.